This T cell receptor (beta chain) was captured by sequencing in a study of identical twins. Each CDR3 protein gets one entry after TCRdb re-called the 5' RACE reads with MiXCR. The sample includes 300,000 to 350,000 distinct CDR3 sequences, around 12% of them seen just once. The CDR3 covers 15 residues. Germline V gene sequence: CDR1 SGHNT, CDR2 YENEEA. Between the trimmed V and J ends, which lost 4 bases and 0 bases, there was a span of 10 bases. The same data also went into a second study, on yellow fever vaccine responses in identical twins. As that report states: Reportedly, the response of twins' T cells to the vaccine seemed partly convergent, partly personalized.

The chain recombines TRBV11-3 with TRBJ2-1; the D is unclear. The TCR originated in a woman aged 18-35 years in good health. Sequenced input: CD8+ T cells sorted from blood. The CDR3 region is CASSWTGSSYNEQFF. The CDR3 DNA is TGTGCCAGCAGCTGGACGGGTAGCTCCTACAATGAGCAGTTCTTC.